The present T cell receptor (beta chain) was sequenced within a study of cytomegalovirus exposure and HLA in healthy donors. The PCR contained 60 Vbeta and 13 Jbeta primers. The repertoire was sequenced with immunoSEQ multiplex PCR; TCRdb's copy has only in-frame clones and lacks some. The table has 72,000 or so clones, around 64% seen once. This CDR3 has 15 residues. J lost 6 bases, V lost 5 bases, and 8 bases had no gene match. The germline gives CDR1 MDHEN, CDR2 SYDVKM. This clone was observed a few times. Antigen: not known. Study-level points and caveats: For TCR beta chains, V- and J-gene trimming was later linked to a missense DCLRE1C variant. An assumption of roughly uniform sequencing depth across donors underlay the presence/absence analyses. Accounts indicate the classifier identified cytomegalovirus status with strong specificity and sensitivity.

This receptor was taken from a woman between 45 and 60 years old in good health and CMV-seronegative. The sequencing input was PBMCs. This rearrangement joins TRBV28 to TRBJ2-7, with 12 bases that match TRBD1. CDR3 in amino acids: CASSRGDRGRSEQYF. Here the CDR3 DNA reads TGTGCCAGCAGTCGCGGGGACAGGGGGCGCTCCGAGCAGTACTTC.